This is a list of T cell receptor beta chains from one sample in a study of blood T cell repertoires in COVID-19. Using immunoSEQ multiplex PCR, the repertoire was profiled, and TCRdb retains in-frame clones only, with some absent. The sample has about 200,000 clones, approximately 92% seen once; the top ten hold approximately 2.5%. Material for sequencing was PBMCs or T cells enriched from blood (not recorded which). The receptors shown here come from a woman aged 40 to 50 with acute COVID-19. The CDR3 runs from the conserved cysteine through the conserved F or W. Each record gives: V gene, D gene, J gene, clone size, CDR3 protein, CDR3 DNA. The D gene is left open where the match is weak. Size values are once, few and many counts, or a class for expanded clones, and some rows have none.

>TRBV4-1|TRBD1|TRBJ1-2|-
CASSHNRGDGYTF
TGCGCCAGCAGCCACAACAGGGGAGATGGCTACACCTTC
>TRBV5-4|-|TRBJ1-2|once
CASSFGGGDYGYTF
TGTGCCAGCAGCTTTGGTGGGGGGGACTATGGCTACACCTTC
>TRBV27|-|TRBJ2-1|-
CATRKTRNAYNEQFF
TGTGCCACCCGAAAAACTAGAAACGCCTACAATGAGCAGTTCTTC
>TRBV28|TRBD1|TRBJ1-2|-
CASSALTGARASNYGYTF
TGTGCCAGCAGTGCCCTGACAGGGGCTCGGGCCTCCAACTATGGCTACACCTTC
>TRBV7-9|-|TRBJ2-1|few
CAIRGAYNEQFF
TGTGCCATTAGAGGTGCCTACAATGAGCAGTTCTTC
>TRBV12-2|-|TRBJ2-1|-
CASRPRLAGNIPEQFF
TGTGCAAGTCGCCCAAGACTAGCGGGCAATATCCCCGAGCAGTTCTTC
>TRBV6-1|-|TRBJ1-1|once
CASREAPGARGNTEAFF
TGTGCCAGCAGAGAAGCTCCAGGGGCAAGGGGAAACACTGAAGCTTTCTTT
>TRBV25-1|-|TRBJ1-2|-
CASSESGSGVYGYTF
TGTGCCAGCAGTGAATCTGGGAGTGGCGTCTATGGCTACACCTTC
>TRBV18|-|TRBJ2-6|-
CASSPRGPGSSGANVLTF
TGTGCCAGCTCACCCAGGGGCCCCGGGTCCTCTGGGGCCAACGTCCTGACTTTC
>TRBV30|TRBD2|TRBJ2-3|-
CAWSGAGGLVQTQYF
TGTGCCTGGAGTGGGGCGGGAGGCCTTGTCCAAACGCAGTATTTT
>TRBV19|-|TRBJ2-2|-
CASSKIATTNTGELFF
TGTGCCAGTAGTAAAATAGCGACTACGAACACCGGGGAGCTGTTTTTT
>TRBV28|-|TRBJ1-6|once
CASSKGDNSPLHF
TGTGCCAGCTCCAAGGGGGATAATTCACCCCTCCACTTT
>TRBV7-2|-|TRBJ1-2|-
CASSLQQGMDYGYTF
TGTGCCAGCAGCTTACAACAGGGAATGGACTATGGCTACACCTTC
>TRBV25-1|-|TRBJ2-2|-
CASRASGVNTGELFF
TGTGCCAGCAGGGCATCAGGGGTAAACACCGGGGAGCTGTTTTTT
>TRBV19|-|TRBJ1-2|few
CASSPILRGDYGYTF
TGTGCCAGTAGTCCGATTCTCAGGGGAGACTATGGCTACACCTTC
>TRBV7-9|TRBD2|TRBJ2-1|-
CASSLDRVSTSGYEQFF
TGTGCCAGCAGCTTAGACAGGGTGTCAACTAGCGGCTATGAGCAGTTCTTC
>TRBV7-8|TRBD2|TRBJ2-2|-
CASILSGGPPGTGELFF
TGTGCCAGCATCTTATCGGGGGGGCCCCCGGGCACCGGGGAGCTGTTTTTT
>TRBV12-3/TRBV12-4|TRBD2|TRBJ2-1|-
CASSSLSGNEQFF
TGTGCCAGCAGTTCCCTTAGCGGGAACGAGCAGTTCTTC
>TRBV2|TRBD1|TRBJ1-1|-
CASSVQGRNTEAFF
TGTGCCAGCAGTGTACAGGGGAGGAACACTGAAGCTTTCTTT
>TRBV11-2|-|TRBJ1-6|-
CASSLGESPLHF
TGTGCCAGCAGCTTAGGAGAGTCACCCCTCCACTTT
>TRBV7-9|TRBD1|TRBJ2-7|-
CASSPGTGVITYEQYF
TGTGCCAGCAGCCCCGGGACAGGGGTCATAACCTACGAGCAGTACTTC
>TRBV2|-|TRBJ1-5|-
CASSGQINQPQHF
TGTGCCAGCAGCGGACAGATCAATCAGCCCCAGCATTTT
>TRBV7-2|TRBD2|TRBJ2-5|-
CASSLGLAGGQETQYF
TGTGCCAGCAGCTTGGGACTAGCGGGAGGGCAAGAGACCCAGTACTTC
>TRBV29-1|-|TRBJ2-7|-
CSALQGSYEQYF
TGCAGCGCCCTACAGGGATCCTACGAGCAGTACTTC
>TRBV5-1|TRBD1|TRBJ1-1|-
CASSKNPGQGIEAFF
TGCGCCAGCAGCAAAAACCCGGGACAGGGGATTGAAGCTTTCTTT
>TRBV9|TRBD2|TRBJ2-7|-
CASSALVAGGRSYEQYF
TGTGCCAGCAGCGCCCTGGTAGCGGGGGGGCGCTCCTACGAGCAGTACTTC
>TRBV2|-|TRBJ1-6|-
CASSEYPEVNSPLHF
TGTGCCAGCAGTGAATACCCCGAGGTGAATTCACCCCTCCACTTT
>TRBV11-3|-|TRBJ1-6|-
CASSLDSQSPLHF
TGTGCCAGCAGCTTAGACAGTCAATCACCCCTCCACTTT
>TRBV5-1|-|TRBJ2-2|-
CASSFTQGSSTGELFF
TGCGCCAGCAGCTTCACGCAGGGGTCATCCACCGGGGAGCTGTTTTTT
>TRBV19|-|TRBJ1-2|-
CASSIAGAYGYTF
TGTGCCAGTAGTATAGCCGGAGCCTATGGCTACACCTTC
>TRBV29-1|-|TRBJ2-5|-
CSAAREIAGTQYF
TGCAGCGCTGCCAGGGAAATAGCAGGGACCCAGTACTTC
>TRBV10-3|TRBD1|TRBJ1-2|-
CAIRGTGGNGYTF
TGTGCCATCAGGGGAACAGGGGGGAACGGCTACACCTTC
>TRBV4-1|-|TRBJ1-2|once
CASSQVLTGPYTF
TGCGCCAGCAGCCAAGTTCTGACAGGCCCCTACACCTTC
>TRBV7-6|TRBD2|TRBJ2-3|-
CASSLYGLADSTDTQYF
TGTGCCAGCAGCTTATACGGTCTAGCGGACTCCACAGATACGCAGTATTTT
>TRBV19|-|TRBJ1-1|-
CASSPHRVTEAFF
TGTGCCAGTAGTCCTCACAGGGTCACTGAAGCTTTCTTT
>TRBV18|-|TRBJ2-5|-
CASSPTGQETQYF
TGTGCCAGCTCACCTACAGGCCAAGAGACCCAGTACTTC
>TRBV18|TRBD1|TRBJ2-5|-
CASSPPGQRNQETQYF
TGTGCCAGCTCACCACCGGGACAGAGAAACCAAGAGACCCAGTACTTC